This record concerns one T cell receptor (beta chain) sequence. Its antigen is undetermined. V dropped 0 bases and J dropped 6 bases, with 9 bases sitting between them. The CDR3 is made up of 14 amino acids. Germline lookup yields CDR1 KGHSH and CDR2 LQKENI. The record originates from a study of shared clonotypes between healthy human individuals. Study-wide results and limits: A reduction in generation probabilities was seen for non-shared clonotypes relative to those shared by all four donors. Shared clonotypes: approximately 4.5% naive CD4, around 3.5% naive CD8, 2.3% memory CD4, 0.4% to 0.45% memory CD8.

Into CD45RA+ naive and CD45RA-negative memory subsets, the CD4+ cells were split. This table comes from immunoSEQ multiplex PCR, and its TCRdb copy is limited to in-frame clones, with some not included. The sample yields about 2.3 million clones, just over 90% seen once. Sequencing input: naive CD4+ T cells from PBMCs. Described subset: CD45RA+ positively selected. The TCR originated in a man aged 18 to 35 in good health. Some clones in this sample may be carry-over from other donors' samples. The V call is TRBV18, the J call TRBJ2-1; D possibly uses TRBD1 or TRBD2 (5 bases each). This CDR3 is CASSPPGVRNEQFF. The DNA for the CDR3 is TGTGCCAGCTCACCACCGGGGGTCCGCAATGAGCAGTTCTTC.